Listed below are T cell receptor beta chains from one sample, sequenced in a study of siplizumab effects on memory and regulatory T cells. Only in-frame clones appear in the TCRdb table, and some are missing; sequencing was by immunoSEQ multiplex PCR. In the table there are around 100,000 clones, roughly 93% of which are singletons. Specimen: non-Treg CD4+ T cells sorted from blood. These TCRs come from a human donor in good health. Each CDR3 is given with its conserved first and last residue. A D gene is named only where the DNA matches it firmly. Size values are once, few and many counts, or a class for expanded clones, and some rows have none.

D: .
J: TRBJ2-5
size: .
V: TRBV7-2
CDR3: CASSYGRQETQYF
DNA: TGTGCCAGCAGCTATGGACGGCAAGAGACCCAGTACTTC

D: TRBD2
J: TRBJ2-7
size: .
V: TRBV19
CDR3: CASQAGVLGREQYF
DNA: TGTGCCAGTCAAGCGGGAGTTCTTGGTCGGGAGCAGTACTTC

D: .
J: TRBJ2-5
size: .
V: TRBV2
CDR3: CASSAVQQTQYF
DNA: TGTGCCAGCAGTGCGGTACAACAGACCCAGTACTTC

D: .
J: TRBJ2-7
size: .
V: TRBV23-1
CDR3: CASSQSVEANYEQYF
DNA: TGCGCCAGCAGTCAATCTGTAGAGGCGAACTACGAGCAGTACTTC

D: .
J: TRBJ1-5
size: .
V: TRBV19
CDR3: CASRGTGVGNQPQHF
DNA: TGTGCCAGTAGGGGCACAGGAGTGGGAAATCAGCCCCAGCATTTT

D: .
J: TRBJ2-2
size: .
V: TRBV25-1
CDR3: CASSELALTGELFF
DNA: TGTGCCAGCAGTGAATTAGCCCTAACCGGGGAGCTGTTTTTT

D: .
J: TRBJ2-1
size: .
V: TRBV7-8
CDR3: CASSLAPTVYNEQFF
DNA: TGTGCCAGCAGCTTAGCGCCCACGGTATACAATGAGCAGTTCTTC

D: .
J: TRBJ2-4
size: .
V: TRBV6-6
CDR3: CASRLKGSIGNHIQYF
DNA: TGTGCCAGCAGACTAAAGGGTTCAATCGGGAATCACATTCAGTACTTC

D: TRBD2
J: TRBJ2-1
size: .
V: TRBV15
CDR3: CATSRESGSSYNEQFF
DNA: TGTGCCACCAGCAGAGAAAGCGGGAGCTCCTACAATGAGCAGTTCTTC

D: .
J: TRBJ1-1
size: .
V: TRBV7-9
CDR3: CASIRENTEAFF
DNA: TGTGCCAGCATTCGGGAAAACACTGAAGCTTTCTTT

D: .
J: TRBJ1-3
size: few
V: TRBV20-1
CDR3: CSARGNTIYF
DNA: TGCAGTGCTAGGGGAAACACCATATATTTT

D: TRBD2
J: TRBJ2-3
size: .
V: TRBV29-1
CDR3: CSVYIAGLDTQYF
DNA: TGCAGCGTTTATATAGCGGGGTTAGATACGCAGTATTTT

D: .
J: TRBJ2-1
size: .
V: TRBV11-3
CDR3: CASSLGGTRQGNEQFF
DNA: TGTGCCAGCAGCTTAGGGGGGACCCGACAAGGCAATGAGCAGTTCTTC

D: TRBD1
J: TRBJ2-7
size: .
V: TRBV4-1
CDR3: CASSPTLGTGGYEQYF
DNA: TGCGCCAGCAGCCCCACCCTTGGGACAGGGGGTTACGAGCAGTACTTC

D: .
J: TRBJ1-2
size: .
V: TRBV20-1
CDR3: CSAQRDYGYTF
DNA: TGCAGTGCTCAAAGAGACTATGGCTACACCTTC

D: .
J: TRBJ2-2
size: .
V: TRBV18
CDR3: CASSPEIATTGELFF
DNA: TGTGCCAGCTCACCGGAAATAGCGACCACCGGGGAGCTGTTTTTT

D: TRBD2
J: TRBJ2-7
size: .
V: TRBV7-6
CDR3: CASSLGSGGPYEQYF
DNA: TGTGCCAGCAGCTTAGGTAGCGGGGGGCCCTACGAGCAGTACTTC

D: .
J: TRBJ1-1
size: once
V: TRBV6-1
CDR3: CASSPPAFF
DNA: TGTGCCAGCAGCCCCCCCGCTTTCTTT

D: TRBD2
J: TRBJ2-1
size: .
V: TRBV18
CDR3: CASSPRGTSEYNEQFF
DNA: TGTGCCAGCTCACCAAGAGGGACTAGCGAGTACAATGAGCAGTTCTTC

D: .
J: TRBJ2-7
size: .
V: TRBV7-2
CDR3: CASSQGASWGEQYF
DNA: TGTGCCAGCAGCCAAGGGGCTAGCTGGGGCGAGCAGTACTTC

D: .
J: TRBJ1-2
size: once
V: TRBV19
CDR3: CASSIWRGANYGYTF
DNA: TGTGCCAGTAGTATATGGAGGGGGGCTAACTATGGCTACACCTTC

D: TRBD2
J: TRBJ2-2
size: .
V: TRBV7-3
CDR3: CASKRAGGPGELFF
DNA: TGTGCCAGCAAGAGGGCGGGAGGGCCCGGGGAGCTGTTTTTT

D: .
J: TRBJ2-7
size: .
V: TRBV2
CDR3: CASIRGGEQYF
DNA: TGTGCCAGCATCAGGGGAGGCGAGCAGTACTTC

D: .
J: TRBJ1-5
size: once
V: TRBV2
CDR3: CASRWGGTQPQHF
DNA: TGTGCCAGCAGGTGGGGCGGCACTCAGCCCCAGCATTTT

D: .
J: TRBJ2-1
size: .
V: TRBV2
CDR3: CASSEAQWSSEQFF
DNA: TGTGCCAGCAGTGAAGCCCAATGGTCTAGTGAGCAGTTCTTC

D: .
J: TRBJ1-1
size: .
V: TRBV6-6
CDR3: CASSNPQGAEAFF
DNA: TGTGCCAGCAGCAACCCGCAGGGAGCTGAAGCTTTCTTT

D: TRBD1
J: TRBJ2-1
size: .
V: TRBV6-5
CDR3: CASMVETDRAQQFF
DNA: TGTGCCAGCATGGTGGAAACCGACAGGGCCCAGCAGTTCTTC

D: .
J: TRBJ2-1
size: .
V: TRBV10-3
CDR3: CAISVLTAGLGNNEQFF
DNA: TGTGCCATCAGTGTTCTCACGGCAGGGCTAGGAAACAATGAGCAGTTCTTC

D: TRBD2
J: TRBJ2-1
size: .
V: TRBV28
CDR3: CASGRASINEQFF
DNA: TGTGCCAGCGGGAGGGCCTCGATTAATGAGCAGTTCTTC

D: TRBD2
J: TRBJ2-1
size: .
V: TRBV19
CDR3: CASSIESGTGDEQFF
DNA: TGTGCCAGTAGTATAGAGAGCGGGACGGGCGATGAGCAGTTCTTC

D: .
J: TRBJ2-2
size: once
V: TRBV5-6
CDR3: CASSPLGIRELFF
DNA: TGTGCCAGCAGCCCCTTGGGTATCCGGGAGCTGTTTTTT

D: .
J: TRBJ2-2
size: once
V: TRBV9
CDR3: CASSVGHITGELFF
DNA: TGTGCCAGCAGCGTAGGGCACATCACCGGGGAGCTGTTTTTT

D: .
J: TRBJ1-2
size: .
V: TRBV12-5
CDR3: CASGLMGAVYGYTF
DNA: TGTGCTAGTGGATTGATGGGGGCCGTTTATGGCTACACCTTC

D: TRBD1
J: TRBJ2-5
size: once
V: TRBV2
CDR3: CASRGRDRDDQETQYF
DNA: TGTGCCAGCAGGGGAAGGGACAGGGACGACCAAGAGACCCAGTACTTC

D: TRBD2
J: TRBJ2-2
size: .
V: TRBV7-6
CDR3: CASSPRRGVITGELFF
DNA: TGTGCCAGCAGCCCACGTCGGGGGGTGATCACCGGGGAGCTGTTTTTT

D: .
J: TRBJ1-6
size: .
V: TRBV25-1
CDR3: CASSDVSPADRRSSPLHF
DNA: TGTGCCAGCAGTGATGTCTCCCCGGCAGACCGGCGGAGTTCACCCCTCCACTTT

D: .
J: TRBJ2-5
size: .
V: TRBV2
CDR3: CASSDLVETQYF
DNA: TGTGCCAGCAGCGATCTTGTGGAGACCCAGTACTTC

D: .
J: TRBJ2-1
size: once
V: TRBV2
CDR3: CASGLLEANEQFF
DNA: TGTGCCAGCGGCTTACTAGAGGCGAATGAGCAGTTCTTC

D: .
J: TRBJ1-2
size: .
V: TRBV4-1
CDR3: CASSSREGQTKAGYTF
DNA: TGCGCCAGCAGCTCACGGGAGGGGCAGACTAAGGCTGGCTACACCTTC

D: TRBD1
J: TRBJ2-3
size: .
V: TRBV2
CDR3: CASLNRGWTDTQYF
DNA: TGTGCCAGCTTGAACAGGGGCTGGACAGATACGCAGTATTTT

D: .
J: TRBJ2-3
size: .
V: TRBV5-5
CDR3: CASSLVVRATDTQYF
DNA: TGTGCCAGCAGCTTGGTGGTCAGGGCGACAGATACGCAGTATTTT

D: TRBD1
J: TRBJ1-4
size: .
V: TRBV28
CDR3: CASRNGQGFIRGEKLFF
DNA: TGTGCCAGCAGAAACGGACAGGGGTTTATTCGTGGTGAAAAACTGTTTTTT

D: .
J: TRBJ1-2
size: .
V: TRBV5-4
CDR3: CASSFDGNYGYTF
DNA: TGTGCCAGCAGCTTCGACGGAAACTATGGCTACACCTTC

D: .
J: TRBJ2-6
size: .
V: TRBV28
CDR3: CASSPTAANVLTF
DNA: TGTGCCAGCAGCCCAACGGCAGCCAACGTCCTGACTTTC

D: TRBD2
J: TRBJ2-1
size: .
V: TRBV29-1
CDR3: CSVLAGGTYNEQFF
DNA: TGCAGCGTATTAGCGGGAGGGACCTACAATGAGCAGTTCTTC

D: TRBD1
J: TRBJ2-5
size: .
V: TRBV5-8
CDR3: CASSPGQKIQETQYF
DNA: TGTGCCAGCAGCCCGGGACAGAAAATCCAAGAGACCCAGTACTTC

D: .
J: TRBJ2-2
size: .
V: TRBV7-2
CDR3: CASSLSAFTGELFF
DNA: TGTGCCAGCAGCCTTTCAGCGTTCACCGGGGAGCTGTTTTTT

D: .
J: TRBJ2-5
size: once
V: TRBV5-6
CDR3: CASSFQAYPAPRETQYF
DNA: TGTGCCAGCAGCTTTCAGGCCTACCCGGCCCCACGGGAGACCCAGTACTTC

D: .
J: TRBJ2-1
size: .
V: TRBV19
CDR3: CASRGGRAYNEQFF
DNA: TGTGCCAGTAGGGGGGGAAGGGCCTACAATGAGCAGTTCTTC

D: .
J: TRBJ2-3
size: .
V: TRBV11-2
CDR3: CASSSGGTQYF
DNA: TGTGCCAGCAGCTCGGGCGGGACGCAGTATTTT

D: .
J: TRBJ1-5
size: .
V: TRBV2
CDR3: CASSEAGRDNQPQHF
DNA: TGTGCCAGCAGTGAAGCGGGCAGGGATAATCAGCCCCAGCATTTT

D: TRBD1
J: TRBJ2-1
size: .
V: TRBV10-1
CDR3: CASSEFGQGENEQFF
DNA: TGCGCCAGCAGTGAGTTCGGACAGGGGGAGAATGAGCAGTTCTTC

D: .
J: TRBJ2-1
size: .
V: TRBV19
CDR3: CASSIVASNEQFF
DNA: TGTGCCAGTAGTATAGTGGCAAGCAATGAGCAGTTCTTC